Listed here are 22 T cell receptor beta chains from one sample, sequenced in a study of T-cell memory formation after mild COVID-19. Using its own MiXCR run on the 5' RACE reads, TCRdb lists one record per CDR3 protein. The sample yields some 600,000 distinct CDR3 sequences, 15% to 20% seen once. The material sequenced was PBMCs or a T cell subset sorted from them (not recorded which). The source of these receptors is an adult woman who had mild COVID-19 (a few samples of this study predate the infection). Cell type and time point are not known.

This chain connects TRBV6-5 to TRBJ1-5; no definite D call. CDR1 MNHEY and CDR2 SVGAGI come from the germline V gene. V was trimmed by 2 bases and J by 9 bases, leaving 11 bases between them. This CDR3 is 13 amino acids long. The chain's CDR3 is CASSYEGESPQHF. CDR3 DNA: TGTGCCAGCAGTTACGAGGGAGAGTCGCCCCAGCATTTT.

The chain employs TRBV24-1 and TRBJ1-2, with D possibly being TRBD1 (5 bases). The CDR3 length is 16 residues. The germline V gene has CDR1 KGHDR and CDR2 SFDVKD. V lost 3 bases, J lost 6 bases, and 19 bases lay in between. CDR3 in DNA: TGTGCCACCAGTGATCCCCTCCGTCGGGCGGGGGATGGCTACACCTTC. It codes for CATSDPLRRAGDGYTF.

This clonotype was observed a few times. The J gene is TRBJ2-1, the V gene TRBV20-1; unclear D gene. The germline V gene has CDR1 DFQATT and CDR2 SNEGSKA (reference sequence). The CDR3 spans 11 residues. Trimming removed 1 base at V and 8 bases at J, with 6 bases between. CDR3 sequence (DNA): TGCAGTGCTAGAGTCAGCCATGAGCAGTTCTTC. Translating it yields CSARVSHEQFF.

This clonotype was seen a handful of times. The chain combines TRBV12-3 or TRBV12-4 with TRBJ1-2; D gene uncertain. The CDR3 has 14 residues. V shed 6 bases and J shed 3 bases, with 14 bases lying between them. CDR3 nucleotide sequence: TGTGCCAGCAGGCCTCTCGGGTATTACTATGGCTACACCTTC. It is translated as CASRPLGYYYGYTF.

The sample holds a few counts of this clonotype. The chain is built from TRBV7-6 and TRBJ2-3; 11 nucleotides line up with TRBD2. Germline CDR1 reads SGHVS; CDR2 reads FNYEAQ. CDR3 length equals 15 residues. V lost 5 bases to trimming and J lost 2 bases; unmatched junction nucleotides: 3. The CDR3 coding sequence is TGTGCCAGCAGCCTTAGCGGGGGGGTCACAGATACGCAGTATTTT. It is translated as CASSLSGGVTDTQYF.

The chain is built from TRBV25-1 and TRBJ2-7, with 8 bases fitting TRBD2. This CDR3 spans 16 amino acids. CDR1 MGHDK and CDR2 SYGVNS come from the germline V gene. The V gene end was trimmed by 8 bases and the J gene end by 2 bases; junction bases not matched to a gene: 14. CDR3 bases: TGTGCCAGCTCGCGGGGGGCGGATACCAGCGCCTACGAGCAGTACTTC. Amino acid sequence: CASSRGADTSAYEQYF.

V and J are TRBV24-1 and TRBJ2-5; no firm D call. The germline gives CDR1 KGHDR, CDR2 SFDVKD. This CDR3 comprises 14 residues. V lost 2 bases and J 2 bases, leaving 8 bases between the germline ends. The CDR3: CATSDSTLQETQYF. The DNA for the CDR3 is TGTGCCACCAGTGATTCGACTCTTCAAGAGACCCAGTACTTC.

The CDR3 sequence is CASSPWGGQVSTEAFF. Written as DNA, the CDR3 is TGTGCCAGCAGCCCCTGGGGAGGGCAGGTGAGCACTGAAGCTTTCTTT. This chain uses TRBV7-2 with TRBJ1-1; D not resolved. Per germline, CDR1 SGHTA and CDR2 FQGNSA. Trimming pared 5 bases from V and 4 bases from J, leaving 20 bases between. The CDR3 totals 16 residues.

The rearrangement uses TRBV7-9 and TRBJ2-7; the D is unclear. The CDR3 runs 14 residues. With 1 base removed from V and 3 bases from J, the gap between germline ends came to 10 bases. The germline V gene encodes CDR1 SEHNR and CDR2 FQNEAQ (reference sequence). In DNA, the CDR3 is TGTGCCAGCAGCTTAGGGGTAAGCAACTACGAGCAGTACTTC. Translation: CASSLGVSNYEQYF.

V and J are TRBV5-1 and TRBJ1-6; D unresolved. V was shortened by 2 bases and J by 3 bases, with 12 bases between the two germline ends. CDR1 is SGHRS and CDR2 is YFSETQ in the germline V gene. The CDR3 runs to 16 residues. This chain's CDR3 is CASSFVGRLYNSPLHF. The CDR3 nucleotides are TGCGCCAGCAGCTTTGTAGGGAGGCTCTATAATTCACCCCTCCACTTT.

The chain combines TRBV4-1 with TRBJ2-3, with 8 bases matching TRBD2. V lost 4 bases to trimming and J lost 6 bases; unmatched junction nucleotides: 9. The germline V gene encodes CDR1 MGHRA and CDR2 YSYEKL. The length of the CDR3 is 15 residues. DNA for the CDR3: TGCGCCAGCAGCCGGCGAACGGGGGGGGATGATACGCAGTATTTT. Its protein product is CASSRRTGGDDTQYF.

The genes are TRBV15 and TRBJ2-1; possibly TRBD1 for D (6 bases). V was cut by 1 base and J by 7 bases, with 20 bases left in between. CDR1 LNHNV and CDR2 YYDKDF come from the germline V gene (reference sequence). This CDR3 contains 17 residues. The DNA of the CDR3 is TGTGCCACCAGCAGAGGGGGCCTTCGGGACACTCGAAATGAGCAGTTCTTC. It specifies CATSRGGLRDTRNEQFF.

This sequence joins TRBV7-2 and TRBJ1-5; TRBD1 agrees at 7 bases. Germline V gene data show CDR1 as SGHTA and CDR2 as FQGNSA. The CDR3 covers 13 residues. Trimming removed 0 bases from V and 10 bases from J; junction bases left unmatched: 3. This CDR3 is CASSLAQGDPQHF. In DNA, the CDR3 is TGTGCCAGCAGCTTAGCCCAGGGGGACCCCCAGCATTTT.

The V call is TRBV30, the J call TRBJ1-2; maybe TRBD1 (5 bases). Trimming took off 2 bases at V and 5 bases at J, with 15 bases between the two ends. CDR1 GTSNPN and CDR2 SVGIG come from the germline V gene (reference sequence). The CDR3 contains 14 residues. DNA for the CDR3: TGTGCCTGGAGTAGAGGGACGGGCCTTTATGGCTACACCTTC. This sequence encodes CAWSRGTGLYGYTF.

The table lists this clonotype with a few counts. The V call is TRBV4-3, the J call TRBJ1-3, with D unresolved. The CDR3 has 14 amino acids. The V end was cut by 1 base, the J end by 11 bases, with 15 bases between. Per germline, CDR1 LGHNA and CDR2 YSLEER. This CDR3 reads CASSQARDIPPIYF. The CDR3 region has the DNA TGCGCCAGCAGCCAAGCCCGAGACATACCACCCATATATTTT.

This chain connects TRBV12-3 or TRBV12-4 to TRBJ2-5, with D possibly matching TRBD2 (5 bases). The CDR3 is 16 residues long. Trimming pared 6 bases from V and 10 bases from J, leaving 27 bases between. The CDR3 reads CASSLGGLITREGQYF. The CDR3 DNA is TGTGCCAGCAGCCTGGGCGGTCTCATCACAAGAGAGGGCCAGTACTTC.

The V gene is TRBV20-1, the J gene TRBJ1-4, with D possibly being TRBD1 (5 bases). Germline CDR1 and CDR2: DFQATT and SNEGSKA (reference sequence). Trimming took 1 base from V and 8 from J, leaving 11 bases between them. This CDR3 contains 13 residues. The CDR3 nucleotides read TGCAGTGCTAGAGTAGGGGTACGGGAAAAACTGTTTTTT. This gives the protein CSARVGVREKLFF.

This chain uses TRBV11-3 with TRBJ2-1, with TRBD2 matching 7 bases. V lost 2 bases and J lost 4; bases outside the gene matches: 8. This CDR3 is built from 16 residues. The V gene's germline CDR1 is SGHNT and CDR2 YENEEA. The CDR3 here is CASSLIGGSRYNEQFF. The DNA of the CDR3 is TGTGCCAGCAGCTTAATTGGCGGGAGCCGTTACAATGAGCAGTTCTTC. Filled out from reference TRBV11-3 and TRBJ2-1, the complete variable domain reads EAGVVQSPRYKIIEKKQPVAFWCNPISGHNTLYWYLQNLGQGPELLIRYENEEAVDDSQLPKDRFSAERLKGVDSTLKIQPAELGDSAVYLCASSLIGGSRYNEQFFGPGTRLTVL.

This clonotype was observed a few times. The chain links TRBV7-2 to TRBJ2-1; tentatively, D is TRBD1 (7 bases). From germline, CDR1 is SGHTA and CDR2 FQGNSA. V was clipped by 4 bases and J by 7 bases, with 17 bases between them. The CDR3 covers 15 residues. Written as DNA, the CDR3 is TGTGCCAGCAGCTCGACAGGGTCTAGCGCGAATGAGCAGTTCTTC. As protein: CASSSTGSSANEQFF.

The V call is TRBV27, the J call TRBJ2-2, with 11 positions matching TRBD2. The germline V gene has CDR1 MNHEY and CDR2 SMNVEV (reference sequence). V lost 6 bases, J lost 7 bases, and 7 bases stayed unmatched. This CDR3 region has 15 residues. DNA of the CDR3: TGTGCCAGCAGCTCCCCGGGACTAGCGGACGGGGAGCTGTTTTTT. Amino acid sequence: CASSSPGLADGELFF.

This clonotype was counted a single time. The chain combines TRBV18 with TRBJ1-1, with D uncertain. V was pared by 2 bases and J by 4 bases, with 8 bases between. Looked up from germline, CDR1 is KGHSH and CDR2 is LQKENI. The CDR3 spans 13 residues. The chain's CDR3 is CASSPRASTEAFF. DNA of the CDR3: TGTGCCAGCTCACCAAGGGCGAGCACTGAAGCTTTCTTT.

The sample holds a few counts of this clonotype. The chain has TRBV5-4 and TRBJ2-7, with 7 bases matching TRBD2. With 5 bases clipped from V and 2 bases from J, the junction kept 7 bases outside the gene matches. CDR3 size: 14 residues. The germline gives CDR1 SGHNT, CDR2 YYREEE (reference sequence). The DNA for the CDR3 is TGTGCCAGCAGTTCTCCTAGCGGAACCTACGAGCAGTACTTC. Translated, it gives CASSSPSGTYEQYF.